Below are 4 T cell receptor beta chains sequenced from a single sample in a study of cytomegalovirus exposure and HLA in healthy donors. The PCR made use of 60 Vbeta and 13 Jbeta primers. Data came from immunoSEQ multiplex PCR; TCRdb stores just in-frame clones and leaves some out. The data contain roughly 100,000 clones, roughly 70% of them singletons. The sample taken for sequencing was PBMCs. All receptors come from a man in his forties or fifties in good health and CMV-seronegative.

The chain uses TRBV5-1 and TRBJ2-7; D possibly corresponds to TRBD2 (8 bases). The CDR3 totals 16 residues. Germline CDR1 is SGHRS and CDR2 is YFSETQ. Trimming removed 4 bases at V and 3 bases at J, with 20 bases between. In DNA form, the CDR3 reads TGCGCCAGCAGCACGCGGGGGGTCGACAGGGACTACGAGCAGTACTTC. It encodes CASSTRGVDRDYEQYF.

The chain joins TRBV4-2 to TRBJ2-2; a weak D match, TRBD2 (5 bases). Germline values: CDR1 LGHNA, CDR2 YNFKEQ. This CDR3 has 15 amino acids. Trimming stripped 6 bases from V and 4 bases from J, with 15 bases between. CDR3 sequence (DNA): TGTGCCAGCAGGCGCACTAGAACGGGCACCGGGGAGCTGTTTTTT. It specifies CASRRTRTGTGELFF.

The chain is built from TRBV27 and TRBJ2-7, with 10 bases identical to TRBD1. Per germline, CDR1 MNHEY and CDR2 SMNVEV (reference sequence). V shed 8 bases, J shed 5 bases, and the junction held 3 bases outside the gene matches. The CDR3 consists of 12 residues. The CDR3 reads CASGTGVDEQYF. In DNA form, the CDR3 reads TGTGCCAGCGGGACAGGGGTCGACGAGCAGTACTTC.

The chain joins TRBV19 to TRBJ1-5; 7 bases fit TRBD1. The V gene end was trimmed by 7 bases and the J gene end by 3 bases; junction bases not matched to a gene: 9. The CDR3 extends over 15 amino acids. CDR1 is LNHDA, CDR2 SQIVND, per germline (reference sequence). The CDR3 DNA follows: TGTGCCAGTAACTTACGGGACAGCCACAATCAGCCCCAGCATTTT. Its protein is CASNLRDSHNQPQHF.